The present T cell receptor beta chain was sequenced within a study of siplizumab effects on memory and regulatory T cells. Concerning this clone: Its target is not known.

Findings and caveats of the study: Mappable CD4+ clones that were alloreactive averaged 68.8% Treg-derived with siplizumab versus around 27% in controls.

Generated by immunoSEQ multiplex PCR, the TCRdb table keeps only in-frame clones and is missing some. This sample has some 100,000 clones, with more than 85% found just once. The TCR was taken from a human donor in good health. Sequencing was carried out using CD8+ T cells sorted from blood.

CDR3 amino acids: CASSIAANSNQPQHF. The DNA of the CDR3 is TGTGCCAGTAGTATAGCCGCCAATAGCAATCAGCCCCAGCATTTT. This chain connects TRBV19 to TRBJ1-5; D is unclear. Trimming shortened V by 1 base and J by 0 bases, and 7 bases separated the two germline ends. CDR1 and CDR2 (germline): LNHDA, SQIVND (reference sequence). The CDR3 runs 15 residues.